These 25 T cell receptor beta chains originate from one sample sequenced in a study of blood T cell repertoires in COVID-19. Sequenced by immunoSEQ multiplex PCR; TCRdb stores in-frame clones only, minus some. The profile covers 62,000 or so clones, with around 86% appearing a single time and over 1.1% taken by the ten largest. The sequencing sample was made of peripheral blood. All receptors derive from a woman aged 55-75 years with acute or convalescent COVID-19.

The gene calls are TRBV28 and TRBJ2-7; 9 bases match TRBD2. Germline V gene lookup returns CDR1 MDHEN and CDR2 SYDVKM. CDR3 size: 14 residues. V lost 7 bases, J lost 5 bases, and 9 bases stayed unmatched. This CDR3 is CASTQFSGRHEQYF. CDR3 sequence (DNA): TGTGCCAGCACCCAGTTTAGCGGGAGACACGAGCAGTACTTC.

The chain combines TRBV7-8 with TRBJ1-1; possible D gene TRBD1, 6 bases. This CDR3 region has 11 residues. Between the trimmed V and J ends, which lost 1 base and 14 bases, there was a span of 11 bases. Germline V gene sequence: CDR1 SGHVS, CDR2 FQNEAQ. For the CDR3, the DNA is TGTGCCAGCAGCTTAGGTCTGGGACACTTCTTT. Amino acids: CASSLGLGHFF.

This chain joins TRBV5-1 and TRBJ2-7; 8 nucleotides agree with TRBD1. J lost 3 bases, V lost 4 bases, and 6 bases had no gene match. Germline V gives CDR1 SGHRS, CDR2 YFSETQ. The CDR3 has 14 residues. CDR3 amino acids: CASSGGTGSYEQYF. CDR3 bases: TGCGCCAGCAGCGGGGGGACAGGAAGCTACGAGCAGTACTTC.

This clone was picked up one time. The chain links TRBV19 to TRBJ1-1, with D possibly TRBD1 on 6 matching bases. Trimming took off 7 bases at V and 4 bases at J, with 16 bases between the two ends. The CDR3 totals 14 residues. CDR1 is LNHDA, CDR2 SQIVND, per germline (reference sequence). The CDR3 region has the DNA TGTGCCAGTAAGGATACCAGGGGCGGCACTGAAGCTTTCTTT. This encodes CASKDTRGGTEAFF.

This clone was counted between two and nine times. The rearrangement uses TRBV6-5 and TRBJ2-7; 8 bases match TRBD1. CDR1 is MNHEY, CDR2 SVGAGI, per germline. V gave up 6 bases and J gave up 2 bases; unmatched junction bases: 6. The CDR3 runs 14 residues. The chain's CDR3 is CASRLTGEAYEQYF. The CDR3 coding sequence is TGTGCCAGCAGATTGACAGGGGAAGCCTACGAGCAGTACTTC.

The V and J genes are TRBV28 and TRBJ1-6, with a weak D call TRBD1 (5 bases). This CDR3 region has 16 residues. Per the germline V gene, CDR1 is MDHEN and CDR2 is SYDVKM. The V end was cut by 5 bases, the J end by 8 bases, with 19 bases between. The CDR3 nucleotides are TGTGCCAGCAGTCCGCCTATGGGGGGAGTACATTCACCCCTCCACTTT. Its protein product is CASSPPMGGVHSPLHF.

This chain connects TRBV6-5 to TRBJ1-1; no clear D. This CDR3 has 13 amino acids. The V end was cut by 5 bases, the J end by 2 bases, with 9 bases between. Germline lookup yields CDR1 MNHEY and CDR2 SVGAGI. In nucleotides, the CDR3 is TGTGCCAGCAGTCGGGGATTAAACACTGAAGCTTTCTTT. This encodes CASSRGLNTEAFF.

V is TRBV7-9 and J is TRBJ2-7; 10 positions agree with TRBD1. The CDR3 extends over 18 amino acids. CDR1 and CDR2 from the germline V gene are SEHNR and FQNEAQ (reference sequence). Trimming took 2 bases from V and 7 from J; bases not matched to a gene: 17. CDR3 bases: TGTGCCAGCAGCTTATCGACCAGGGTGACAGGGGGCGCCGGGGAGCAGTACTTC. Translated, it gives CASSLSTRVTGGAGEQYF.

V and J are TRBV11-1 and TRBJ2-1; D is perhaps TRBD1 (6 bases). V gave up 0 bases and J gave up 5 bases, with 17 bases separating them. The CDR3 spans 17 residues. Per germline, CDR1 SGHAT and CDR2 FQDESV (reference sequence). CDR3 amino acids: CASSLALGRGQHNEQFF. The DNA for the CDR3 is TGTGCCAGCAGCTTAGCGCTGGGCAGGGGACAACACAATGAGCAGTTCTTC.

Only a few counts were recorded for this clone. The rearrangement joins TRBV5-1 to TRBJ2-7, with 8 bases identical to TRBD1. Trimming took 0 bases from V and 5 from J; bases not matched to a gene: 10. The germline gives CDR1 SGHRS, CDR2 YFSETQ. The CDR3 is made up of 16 amino acids. The CDR3 DNA follows: TGCGCCAGCAGCTTGGCCACCGGGACAGGCAACAACGAGCAGTACTTC. Protein: CASSLATGTGNNEQYF.

This rearrangement joins TRBV19 to TRBJ1-2; no firm D call. Trimming took off 5 bases at V and 1 base at J, with 11 bases between the two ends. CDR1 LNHDA and CDR2 SQIVND come from the germline V gene (reference sequence). The CDR3 is 14 amino acids. DNA of the CDR3: TGTGCCAGTAGTGGGCAGCCGTATAACTATGGCTACACCTTC. It translates to CASSGQPYNYGYTF.

V is TRBV27 and J is TRBJ1-6, with D hard to call. This CDR3 spans 15 amino acids. CDR1 is MNHEY, CDR2 SMNVEV, per germline (reference sequence). V lost 3 bases and J lost 8, with 14 bases in between. The CDR3: CASSFSGLGDSPLHF. The CDR3 bases are TGTGCCAGCAGTTTCTCGGGGTTGGGTGATTCACCCCTCCACTTT.

V and J are TRBV9 and TRBJ2-5, with 7 bases lining up with TRBD2. The germline V gene encodes CDR1 SGDLS and CDR2 YYNGEE. V gave up 0 bases and J gave up 4 bases; unmatched junction bases: 9. This CDR3 spans 16 amino acids. The CDR3 region is CASSVVHGGRGETQYF. In DNA form, the CDR3 reads TGTGCCAGCAGCGTAGTCCATGGCGGGAGAGGAGAGACCCAGTACTTC.

The rearrangement uses TRBV12-3 or TRBV12-4 and TRBJ1-1; a possible D gene is TRBD1 (5 bases). V gave up 4 bases and J gave up 8 bases, with 11 bases separating them. The CDR3 has 12 residues. The CDR3 protein is CASSWGDGEAFF. CDR3 DNA: TGTGCCAGCAGTTGGGGGGACGGCGAAGCTTTCTTT.

The chain couples TRBV7-9 to TRBJ1-2; possible D gene TRBD1, 5 bases. V gave up 3 bases and J gave up 6 bases, with 14 bases separating them. The CDR3 covers 14 residues. CDR1 and CDR2 (germline): SEHNR, FQNEAQ (reference sequence). DNA for the CDR3: TGTGCCAGCAGCTTTGCTTCGGCGGGGGATGGCTACACCTTC. This sequence encodes CASSFASAGDGYTF. Combining the CDR3 with reference TRBV7-9 and TRBJ1-2 gives the whole variable domain DTGVSQNPRHKITKRGQNVTFRCDPISEHNRLYWYRQTLGQGPEFLTYFQNEAQLEKSRLLSDRFSAERPKGSFSTLEIQRTEQGDSAMYLCASSFASAGDGYTFGSGTRLTVV.

CDR3: CASSPTRVNQETQYF. CDR3 nucleotide sequence: TGTGCCAGCAGTCCCACCAGGGTTAACCAAGAGACCCAGTACTTC. The chain joins TRBV28 to TRBJ2-5; D possibly corresponds to TRBD1 (5 bases). The CDR3 spans 15 residues. V lost 5 bases and J lost 0, with 13 bases in between. CDR1 is MDHEN and CDR2 is SYDVKM in the germline V gene.

The rearrangement joins TRBV6-5 to TRBJ1-1, with D possibly being TRBD1 (5 bases). Trimming removed 6 bases from V and 6 bases from J, with 17 bases in between. This CDR3 is built from 14 residues. Germline values: CDR1 MNHEY, CDR2 SVGAGI. CDR3 protein: CASRLPGLWAEAFF. The CDR3 region has the DNA TGTGCCAGCAGGCTACCAGGGCTTTGGGCTGAAGCTTTCTTT.

A single count supports this clone. The chain recombines TRBV4-1 with TRBJ1-2; D gene ambiguous. V shed 0 bases and J shed 7 bases, with 15 bases lying between them. This CDR3 comprises 15 residues. CDR1 and CDR2 (germline): MGHRA, YSYEKL. CDR3 loop: CASSQEEGIRGGYTF. CDR3 nucleotides: TGCGCCAGCAGCCAAGAGGAAGGGATCCGGGGTGGCTACACCTTC.

CDR3 protein: CASSYSGGRNSPLHF. Here the CDR3 DNA reads TGTGCCAGCAGTTACTCCGGCGGGAGGAATTCACCCCTCCACTTT. J is TRBJ1-6 and V is TRBV6-5; D is ambiguous. V was cut by 0 bases and J by 7 bases, with 10 bases left in between. Per the germline V gene, CDR1 is MNHEY and CDR2 is SVGAGI. This CDR3 region has 15 residues.

The genes are TRBV28 and TRBJ1-5, with a weak D call TRBD1 (5 bases). This CDR3 is 13 amino acids long. The V and J ends lost 10 bases and 7 bases respectively, with 17 bases between them. The germline gives CDR1 MDHEN, CDR2 SYDVKM. The chain's CDR3 is CATRASPSQPQHF. The CDR3 bases are TGTGCCACCAGGGCCAGTCCCTCCCAGCCCCAGCATTTT.

The genes are TRBV7-2 and TRBJ2-6; a weak D match, TRBD1 (6 bases). Trimming left V 7 bases short and J 3 bases short, with 25 bases between. There are 19 residues in the CDR3. Germline V gene lookup returns CDR1 SGHTA and CDR2 FQGNSA. The CDR3: CASTLRWTYRAGGANVLTF. The CDR3 DNA reads as TGTGCCAGCACTTTAAGATGGACTTACAGGGCCGGTGGGGCCAACGTCCTGACTTTC.

This clone was seen just once. The V call is TRBV3-1 (or the pseudogene TRBV3-2), the J call TRBJ1-6, with 7 bases fitting TRBD1. The J segment lost 5 bases and the V segment lost 1 base, leaving 5 bases of the junction unmatched. The germline gives CDR1 LGHDT, CDR2 YNNKEL (reference sequence). This CDR3 region has 16 residues. In DNA form, the CDR3 reads TGTGCCAGCAGCCAAGCTTCGACAGGGAATAATTCACCCCTCCACTTT. It specifies CASSQASTGNNSPLHF.

V and J are TRBV11-2 and TRBJ2-1; 9 bases align to TRBD2. Unmatched junction bases numbered 5, after V lost 3 bases and J lost 5 bases. The CDR3 length is 15 residues. Per the germline V gene, CDR1 is SGHAT and CDR2 is FQNNGV. CDR3 DNA: TGTGCCAGCAGCTTCTCGCGGGGGGGAAACAATGAGCAGTTCTTC. Protein product: CASSFSRGGNNEQFF.

V usage is TRBV9 and J usage is TRBJ1-2; 7 nucleotides match TRBD1. Unmatched junction bases numbered 7, after V lost 4 bases and J lost 4 bases. The CDR3 runs 14 residues. Germline loops: CDR1 SGDLS, CDR2 YYNGEE. CDR3 loop: CASSPSGQIYGYTF. In nucleotides, the CDR3 is TGTGCCAGCAGCCCCTCGGGACAGATCTATGGCTACACCTTC.

This sequence joins TRBV2 and TRBJ2-1; 8 bases line up with TRBD2. Germline lookup yields CDR1 SNHLY and CDR2 FYNNEI. The CDR3 extends over 15 amino acids. Unmatched junction bases numbered 8, after V lost 9 bases and J lost 1 base. The CDR3 DNA is TGTGCCAGACAATTTCGACTAGCGTCCTACAATGAGCAGTTCTTC. Its translation: CARQFRLASYNEQFF. The full variable domain, with the rest looked up from reference TRBV2 and TRBJ2-1, is EPEVTQTPSHQVTQMGQEVILRCVPISNHLYFYWYRQILGQKVEFLVSFYNNEISEKSEIFDDQFSVERPDGSNFTLKIRSTKLEDSAMYFCARQFRLASYNEQFFGPGTRLTVL.